The 11 T cell receptor beta chains listed next were all sequenced from one sample in a study of molecular identifiers for immune sequencing clone quantification. MiXCR, run by TCRdb on the PCR reads, gives a single entry per CDR3 protein. The sample lists approximately 630,000 distinct CDR3 sequences; 25% were seen once. Sequences were obtained from naive CD8+ T cells from blood, with Jurkat cell RNA spiked in. Subset defined: FACS-sorted CD8+CD4-CCR7+CD45RA+ naive T cells. Receptor source: a human donor in good health. Some libraries in this study had Jurkat cell RNA spiked in.

Many counts were recorded for this clonotype. The V call is TRBV12-5, the J call TRBJ1-1, with 9 bases lining up with TRBD1. The CDR3 has 14 residues. Germline lookup yields CDR1 LGHNT and CDR2 FRNRAP. The V gene end was trimmed by 1 base and the J gene end by 4 bases; junction bases not matched to a gene: 1. The CDR3 DNA reads TGTGCTAGTGGTTTGGGACAGGGGGGCACTGAAGCTTTCTTT. This encodes CASGLGQGGTEAFF.

This clonotype has just a few counts. This chain uses TRBV18 with TRBJ2-6; 8 positions match TRBD1. V was clipped by 3 bases and J by 2 bases; unmatched bases: 12. CDR3 length equals 19 residues. The V gene's germline CDR1 is KGHSH and CDR2 LQKENI. The CDR3: CASSPPTGEIYPGANVLTF. DNA for the CDR3: TGTGCCAGCTCACCTCCGACAGGGGAAATTTACCCTGGGGCCAACGTCCTGACTTTC.

About this clonotype: One base away lies a much larger clone, so this may be a sequencing read error. The V gene is TRBV7-6, the J gene TRBJ2-3; 10 bases map to TRBD2. The CDR3 spans 15 residues. Germline V lookup: CDR1 SGHVS, CDR2 FNYEAQ. After removal of 5 bases from V and 11 bases from J, the junction contained 13 bases not matched to a gene. CDR3 residues: CASSVSGGFSYVQYF. The CDR3 DNA sequence: TGTGCCAGCAGCGTTAGCGGGGGGTTCAGCTACGTGCAGTATTTT.

The V call is TRBV27, the J call TRBJ2-7; D possibly matches TRBD1 or TRBD2 (5 bases each). There are 16 residues in the CDR3. The V end lost 10 bases, the J end lost 5 bases, and 27 bases lay between the germline ends. Germline V gene data show CDR1 as MNHEY and CDR2 as SMNVEV (reference sequence). CDR3 sequence reads: CATSLTPGTVSDEQYF. The CDR3 DNA follows: TGTGCCACCAGCCTAACCCCGGGGACCGTCAGTGACGAGCAGTACTTC.

The V and J genes are TRBV6-2 or TRBV6-3 and TRBJ2-7; D may correspond to TRBD1 or TRBD2 (6 bases each). Trimming removed 6 bases at V and 3 bases at J, with 12 bases between. Looked up from germline, CDR1 is MNHEY and CDR2 is SVGEGT. This CDR3 comprises 13 residues. The CDR3 DNA sequence: TGTGCCAGCAGCCGACAGGACTACTACGAGCAGTACTTC. It translates to CASSRQDYYEQYF.

This clonotype was counted a few times. The chain is built from TRBV7-9 and TRBJ2-1; possible D gene TRBD2, 5 bases. V was clipped by 5 bases and J by 5 bases, with 10 bases between them. This CDR3 contains 13 residues. The germline gives CDR1 SEHNR, CDR2 FQNEAQ (reference sequence). CDR3 coding DNA: TGTGCCAGCAGCCCCCCCGGGAACAATGAGCAGTTCTTC. Protein product: CASSPPGNNEQFF.

This clonotype was seen more than once but under ten times. This chain uses TRBV18 with TRBJ2-1; TRBD2 agrees at 8 bases. CDR1 is KGHSH and CDR2 is LQKENI in the germline V gene. V shed 0 bases, J shed 2 bases, and the junction held 3 bases outside the gene matches. There are 16 residues in the CDR3. This CDR3 is CASSPPSTSAYNEQFF. DNA of the CDR3: TGTGCCAGCTCACCACCTTCGACTAGCGCCTACAATGAGCAGTTCTTC.

The J gene is TRBJ1-4, the V gene TRBV6-1; 7 nucleotides align to TRBD1. CDR1 is MNHNS and CDR2 is SASEGT in the germline V gene. V trimming: 1 base; J trimming: 0 bases; junction bases outside the gene matches: 5. The CDR3 length is 17 residues. In DNA, the CDR3 is TGTGCCAGCAGTGAAGGGGGACAGTTTGCAACTAATGAAAAACTGTTTTTT. This encodes CASSEGGQFATNEKLFF.

This clonotype was seen ten or more times. This chain uses TRBV3-1 with TRBJ1-5; 8 bases are a match to TRBD1. This CDR3 is 15 amino acids long. V gave up 5 bases and J gave up 5 bases; unmatched junction bases: 8. In germline, CDR1 is LGHDT, CDR2 YNNKEL (reference sequence). CDR3 protein: CASSDGTGDYQPQHF. CDR3 bases: TGTGCCAGCAGCGACGGGACAGGCGACTATCAGCCCCAGCATTTT. The full variable domain, with the rest looked up from reference TRBV3-1 and TRBJ1-5, is DTAVSQTPKYLVTQMGNDKSIKCEQNLGHDTMYWYKQDSKKFLKIMFSYNNKELIINETVPNRFSPKSPDKAHLNLHINSLELGDSAVYFCASSDGTGDYQPQHFGDGTRLSIL.

In its sample, this clonotype was seen many times. This rearrangement joins TRBV6-6 to TRBJ2-1, with a possible D match to TRBD2 (6 bases). This CDR3 comprises 12 residues. CDR1 is MNHNY, CDR2 SVGAGI, per germline (reference sequence). The ends were cut back, 10 bases at V and 13 bases at J, with 20 bases in the middle. CDR3 DNA sequence: TGTGCCACGGGAGTTGATAGTCGGTCTCAGTTCTTC. Translated, it gives CATGVDSRSQFF.

This clonotype was seen more than once but under ten times. The chain links TRBV24-1 to TRBJ2-3; possibly TRBD1 or TRBD2 for D (5 bases each). The germline V gene has CDR1 KGHDR and CDR2 SFDVKD. The ends were cut back, 2 bases at V and 4 bases at J, with 12 bases in the middle. The CDR3 is 15 residues long. The CDR3 nucleotides read TGTGCCACCAGTGATTCCCCCAGGGACCCAGATACGCAGTATTTT. Its translation is CATSDSPRDPDTQYF.